Below, 7 T cell receptor beta chains from the same sample are listed, as sequenced in a study of shared clonotypes between healthy human individuals. TCRdb's copy holds only in-frame clones and misses some; the assay was immunoSEQ multiplex PCR. Of 450,000 to 600,000 clones listed, about 80% are singletons. The sample was PBMCs. Receptors were obtained from a woman aged 40 to 49 in good health. Some clones in this sample may be carry-over from other donors' samples.

This clone has more than one count but fewer than ten. This same CDR3 is encoded by further DNA sequences in the sample. The genes are TRBV5-5 and TRBJ2-3; TRBD2 matches 12 bases. V lost 6 bases, J lost 4 bases, and 6 bases stayed unmatched. The germline CDR1 and CDR2 sequences are SGHKS and YYEKEE (reference sequence). This CDR3 is built from 15 residues. The CDR3: CASMPSGRGADTQYF. CDR3 bases: TGTGCCAGCATGCCTAGCGGGAGGGGCGCAGATACGCAGTATTTT.

In the case of this clone: Other DNA sequences in the same sample also yield this CDR3. CDR3 DNA: TGTGCCAGCTCTCCGGGGACGGAATATGGCTACACCTTC. Encoded protein: CASSPGTEYGYTF. V gene TRBV18 combines with J gene TRBJ1-2; possible D gene TRBD1, 5 bases. The CDR3 covers 13 residues. Trimming took 6 bases from V and 5 from J, leaving 13 bases between them. CDR1 and CDR2 (germline): KGHSH, LQKENI.

The CDR3 DNA sequence: TGCGCCAGCAGCTTTCGGTTCGGGACATTCTACGAGCAGTACTTC. Its translation is CASSFRFGTFYEQYF. The genes are TRBV5-1 and TRBJ2-5; maybe TRBD1 (6 bases). The DNA matches TRBJ2-7 better at its end, which makes the J call doubtful. This CDR3 has 15 amino acids. Germline loops: CDR1 SGHRS, CDR2 YFSETQ.

The chain has TRBV2 and TRBJ1-2; no clear D. CDR1 and CDR2 from the germline V gene are SNHLY and FYNNEI. The CDR3 has 14 residues. V gave up 1 base and J gave up 4 bases, with 10 bases separating them. The CDR3 region has the DNA TGTGCCAGCAGTGAAGTCGGGGTCGTCTATGGCTACACCTTC. Translated, it gives CASSEVGVVYGYTF.

The V call is TRBV28, the J call TRBJ2-2; maybe TRBD1 (6 bases). CDR3 length: 14 residues. The germline V and J ends were trimmed by 7 bases and 1 base, with 10 bases remaining between them. CDR1 is MDHEN, CDR2 SYDVKM, per germline. DNA for the CDR3: TGTGCCAGCACAAACAGGGTGAACACCGGGGAGCTGTTTTTT. Protein: CASTNRVNTGELFF.

The chain recombines TRBV5-6 with TRBJ2-1, with D hard to call. V dropped 0 bases and J dropped 0 bases, with 7 bases sitting between them. There are 15 residues in the CDR3. Germline values: CDR1 SGHDT, CDR2 YYEEEE. The CDR3: CASSLVRNSYNEQFF. The CDR3, as DNA: TGTGCCAGCAGCTTGGTCAGGAACTCCTACAATGAGCAGTTCTTC.

The chain links TRBV28 to TRBJ2-3, with 8 bases aligning to TRBD2. The V segment lost 5 bases and the J segment 6 bases; nucleotides outside the gene matches: 10. The CDR3 is made up of 15 amino acids. Germline lookup yields CDR1 MDHEN and CDR2 SYDVKM. CDR3 sequence: CASSQIAGQLDTQYF. The CDR3 coding sequence is TGTGCCAGCAGTCAGATAGCGGGGCAGTTGGATACGCAGTATTTT.